The clone carrying this T cell receptor beta chain was observed a handful of times. HTBI primers from iRepertoire and Arm-PCR of CDR3 regions yielded the TCR beta libraries. TCRdb redid the calling of the multiplex PCR reads with MiXCR, one entry per CDR3 protein. The sample lists 400,000 to 450,000 distinct CDR3 sequences, around 22% occurring once. The data derive from a study of regulatory T cells in long-lasting Graves disease. Time point: persistent/refractory GD, antithyroid drugs over 5 years with positive TRAb. Researchers made the TCR library from RNA that was extracted from PBMCs. The source material was peripheral blood mononuclear cells (PBMCs), sampled when the disease was refractory, from a patient treated with antithyroid drugs. The receptor was derived from a female donor with Graves disease.

The DNA for the CDR3 is TGTGCCAGCAGCTTGAGTAGCGGGGAGCTGTTTTTT. Its translation: CASSLSSGELFF. V is TRBV7-9 and J is TRBJ2-2, with D unresolved. The CDR3 extends over 12 amino acids. The V end was cut by 3 bases, the J end by 7 bases, with 6 bases between. Germline CDR1 is SEHNR and CDR2 is FQNEAQ (reference sequence).